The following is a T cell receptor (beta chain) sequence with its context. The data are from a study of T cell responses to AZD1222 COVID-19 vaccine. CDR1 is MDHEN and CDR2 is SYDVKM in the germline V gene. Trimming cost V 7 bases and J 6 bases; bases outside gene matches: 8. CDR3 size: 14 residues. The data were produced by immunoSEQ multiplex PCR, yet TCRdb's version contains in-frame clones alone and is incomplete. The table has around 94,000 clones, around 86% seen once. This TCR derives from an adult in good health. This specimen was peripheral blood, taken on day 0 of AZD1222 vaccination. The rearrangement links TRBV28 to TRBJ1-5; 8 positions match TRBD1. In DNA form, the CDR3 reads TGTGCCAGCACTGGACAGGGATATAGTCAGCCCCAGCATTTT. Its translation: CASTGQGYSQPQHF.